The 22 T cell receptor beta chains reported below all come from one sample, sequenced in a study of tumor and adjacent non-tumor tissue in lung cancer. Three rounds of nested PCR, following a modified ARM-PCR protocol, produced the TCRbeta library. MiXCR was run by TCRdb on the multiplex PCR reads, yielding one entry per CDR3 protein. The profile shows tens of thousands of distinct CDR3 sequences, around 70% of them singletons. This sample's RNA came from whole unsorted tissue. Distant lung tissue was collected more than 3 cm away from the tumor edge. Sequenced sample: distant non-tumor lung tissue. All receptors derive from a woman between 45 and 65 years old with non-small cell lung cancer.

This clonotype was observed a single time. The chain couples TRBV11-2 to TRBJ2-7; TRBD2 might be the D (6 bases). Germline CDR1 reads SGHAT; CDR2 reads FQNNGV. The CDR3 loop spans 17 amino acids. The CDR3 DNA sequence: TGTGTCAACAGCTTAGCCGCGGGATGCACGGGGCCCTACGAGCAGTACTTC. It specifies CVNSLAAGCTGPYEQYF.

The V call is TRBV5-4, the J call TRBJ2-7; D remains unclear. V shed 4 bases and J shed 7 bases, with 21 bases lying between them. The germline CDR1 and CDR2 sequences are SGHNT and YYREEE (reference sequence). The CDR3 loop spans 15 amino acids. Written as DNA, the CDR3 is TGTGCCAGCAGCATAAAGGAGCTCGAGAGTGAGGAGCAGTACTTC. This sequence encodes CASSIKELESEEQYF.

As concerns this clonotype: Compared with germline, one end of the junction differs, possibly owing to a read error. The rearrangement links TRBV4-1 to TRBJ2-3, with a tentative D call TRBD2 (6 bases). Germline assignment: CDR1 MGHRA and CDR2 YSYEKL. This CDR3 comprises 18 residues. CDR3: CASSHPLPGLDEADTQYF. The CDR3 region has the DNA TGCGCCAGCAGCCACCCTTTACCGGGACTGGACGAGGCAGATACACAGTATTTT.

A word on this clonotype: One end of the junction is discordant with germline, which a read error may explain. The genes are TRBV4-3 and TRBJ1-6, with D perhaps matching TRBD1 (6 bases). Germline V gene data show CDR1 as LGHNA and CDR2 as YSLEER. The CDR3 is 16 residues long. The CDR3 reads CASSQQQGQYNPPIHF. The CDR3 DNA is TGCGCCAGCAGCCAACAACAGGGTCAATATAATCCACCCATCCACTTT.

As concerns this clonotype: The junction differs from germline at one of its ends, possibly a read error. This chain joins TRBV11-2 and TRBJ2-2; 9 bases align to TRBD2. Germline V gene data show CDR1 as SGHAT and CDR2 as FQNNGV. CDR3 length: 16 amino acids. The CDR3 DNA reads TGTGCCAGCAGCTCAATGACTGGCGGGAGGGTCGGGGAGCTGTTTTTC. Amino acid sequence: CASSSMTGGRVGELFF.

Comment on this clonotype: This may be a read error: a much more frequent sequence differs by one nucleotide. The chain combines TRBV5-4 with TRBJ1-3; D might be TRBD1 (5 bases). The CDR3 runs to 16 residues. Germline-derived CDR1 and CDR2 are SGHNT and YYREEE (reference sequence). The CDR3, as DNA: TGTGCCTGCAGCCCAGACGCGGGGACCTCTGGAAACACCATATATTTT. Protein sequence: CACSPDAGTSGNTIYF.

With respect to this clonotype: A read error may produce the germline difference seen at one junction end. The chain recombines TRBV20-1 with TRBJ2-5; possible D gene TRBD2, 5 bases. Germline CDR1 is DFQATT and CDR2 is SNEGSKA (reference sequence). The CDR3 covers 12 residues. This chain's CDR3 is CSAPLIGGTQYF. The CDR3 DNA reads TGTAGTGCTCCGCTAATAGGAGGGACCCAGTACTTC.

Ten or more counts support this clonotype. V gene TRBV4-3 combines with J gene TRBJ1-5; no firm D call. CDR1 and CDR2 (germline): LGHNA, YSLEER. The CDR3 is made up of 14 amino acids. V was shortened by 4 bases and J by 4 bases, with 11 bases between the two germline ends. CDR3 sequence (DNA): TGCGCCAGCAGCCTATGGGCGGGAAATCAGCCCCAGCATTTT. Protein product: CASSLWAGNQPQHF.

On this clonotype itself: With a much larger clone just one base away, this may be a read error. The V call is TRBV12-3 or TRBV12-4, the J call TRBJ2-3; tentatively, D is TRBD1 (5 bases). CDR3 length: 14 amino acids. Deletions cut 5 bases from V and 2 bases from J, with 11 bases between. CDR3 coding DNA: TGTGCCAGCAGTCTCTTGGGGCACACAGATACGCAGTATTTT. Protein product: CASSLLGHTDTQYF.

This clonotype was counted only a few times. This rearrangement joins TRBV11-2 to TRBJ2-5, with TRBD2 identical over 7 bases. J was trimmed by 2 bases and V by 7 bases; bases with no gene match: 7. Per germline, CDR1 SGHAT and CDR2 FQNNGV. This CDR3 spans 14 amino acids. CDR3 loop: CASKPRTRQETQYF. As DNA, the CDR3 is TGTGCCAGCAAGCCCCGGACTAGGCAAGAGACCCAGTACTTC.

The table lists this clonotype with many counts. A read error may account for a junction end that differs from germline. The chain carries TRBV12-3 or TRBV12-4 and TRBJ2-3; tentative D call: TRBD1 (5 bases). CDR3 size: 14 residues. CDR3 DNA: TGTGCCAGCAGTGACAGTACACTAAGAGATCCGCAGTATTTT. Protein product: CASSDSTLRDPQYF.

Comment on this clonotype: Given a much more abundant clone one base away, this may be a read error. Here the CDR3 DNA reads TGCAGTGCCCGGGGACAGGGGATCGTTTTGGCCACTGAAGCTCTCTTT. This translates into CSARGQGIVLATEALF. The V gene is TRBV20-1, the J gene TRBJ1-1, with 10 bases that match TRBD1. This CDR3 is 16 amino acids long. Germline values: CDR1 DFQATT, CDR2 SNEGSKA (reference sequence).

As concerns this clonotype: One junction end does not reproduce the germline sequence, and a read error may be involved. J is TRBJ2-3 and V is TRBV11-1; no reliable D call. This CDR3 contains 14 residues. Germline V lookup: CDR1 SGHAT, CDR2 FQDESV (reference sequence). The CDR3 DNA is TGTGCCAGCATCTTAGAGAACGGGACAGATACGCAGTATTTT. Amino acid sequence: CASILENGTDTQYF.

With respect to this clonotype: A much larger clone differs by one base, so this may be a read error. This CDR3 is CASSLRATESQYF. As DNA, the CDR3 is TGTGCCAGCAGTTTACGCGCTACCGAGTCCCAGTACTTC. This chain uses TRBV12-3 or TRBV12-4 with TRBJ2-5; no clear D. This CDR3 is built from 13 residues. V shed 2 bases and J shed 9 bases, with 13 bases lying between them.

This clonotype was observed a single time. The chain uses TRBV11-2 and TRBJ2-7; D is uncertain. Germline V gene sequence: CDR1 SGHAT, CDR2 FQNNGV. This CDR3 contains 14 residues. Trimming pared 9 bases from V and 5 bases from J, leaving 20 bases between. The CDR3, as DNA: TGTGCCAGTGACTTAACCCCTTGGAACGACGAGCAGTACTTC. This sequence encodes CASDLTPWNDEQYF.

The rearrangement uses TRBV24-1 and TRBJ2-3; D is possibly TRBD1 (5 bases). TRBJ1-5 explains the end of the DNA better; the J call may be wrong. This CDR3 spans 14 amino acids. CDR1 KGHDR and CDR2 SFDVKD come from the germline V gene. The CDR3 sequence is CATSVRDDTDTQHF. Here the CDR3 DNA reads TGTGCCACCAGTGTACGGGACGACACAGATACGCAGCATTTT.

With respect to this clonotype: The CDR3 does not end in the conserved phenylalanine or tryptophan, so this is likely a read error. The DNA is left out, because the CDR3 cannot be placed on it with certainty; the CDR3 is given as TCRdb lists it. V is TRBV20-1 and J is TRBJ2-5; the table's D call TRBD1 went unverified against the DNA. With termini counted, the CDR3 has 17 amino acids. Germline V lookup: CDR1 DFQATT, CDR2 SNEGSKA (reference sequence). The CDR3 loop reads CSARDADRGLPQETQYL.

As concerns this clonotype: One end of the junction does not line up with germline, which may come from a read error. The chain employs TRBV24-1 and TRBJ2-1, with TRBD2 identical over 8 bases. CDR1 and CDR2 (germline): KGHDR, SFDVKD. The CDR3 loop spans 15 amino acids. The chain's CDR3 is CATRPGLGTHNERFF. The DNA for the CDR3 is TGTGCCACAAGGCCGGGACTAGGTACCCACAATGAGCGGTTCTTC.

This clonotype was picked up a small number of times. The rearrangement uses TRBV7-8 and TRBJ2-4, with 11 positions matching TRBD2. The V and J ends lost 0 bases and 1 base, in that order; junction bases with no gene match: 5. In germline, CDR1 is SGHVS, CDR2 FQNEAQ. The CDR3 extends over 18 amino acids. The CDR3 sequence is CASSLALAGGRAKNIQYF. The CDR3 nucleotides are TGTGCCAGCAGCTTAGCGTTAGCGGGAGGGAGGGCCAAAAACATTCAGTACTTC.

Remarks on this clonotype: The conserved closing phenylalanine or tryptophan is absent in this CDR3, likely reflecting a read error. The J gene is TRBJ2-3, the V gene TRBV10-3, with 7 nucleotides matching TRBD2. The V gene's germline CDR1 is ENHRY and CDR2 SYGVKD. The CDR3 runs 18 residues. The CDR3 DNA follows: TGTGTCATCAGTGAGTCCCGATTCTGGCGGGAGAGCACAGATACGCAGTATCTT. It codes for CVISESRFWRESTDTQYL.

With respect to this clonotype: A clone one base away is much larger, so this may be a read error. V and J are TRBV14 and TRBJ2-1, with 7 bases lining up with TRBD1. Per germline, CDR1 SGHDN and CDR2 FVKESK. The V and J ends lost 1 base and 5 bases, in that order; junction bases with no gene match: 2. The CDR3 consists of 14 residues. The CDR3 DNA sequence: TGTGCCAGCAGCCAAGCGGACAGGAACAATGAGCAGTTCTTC. This gives the protein CASSQADRNNEQFF.

For this clonotype: A much larger clone sits a single nucleotide away, making a read error possible. J is TRBJ2-1 and V is TRBV10-3; D may be TRBD2 (5 bases). Germline CDR1 reads ENHRY; CDR2 reads SYGVKD. CDR3 length: 13 amino acids. The CDR3, as DNA: TGTGCCATCAGTGAGAGACCGGGGAATGAGCACTTCTTC. Its translation: CAISERPGNEHFF.